The present entry profiles one T cell receptor beta chain with its context. This sample stems from a study of patients and donors after allogeneic stem cell transplantation. TCRdb passed the RT-PCR reads through MiXCR, listing each CDR3 protein once. The sample has 150,000 to 250,000 distinct CDR3 sequences; around two fifths are singletons. V trimming: 11 bases; J trimming: 6 bases; junction bases outside the gene matches: 7. This CDR3 region has 12 residues. The chain carries TRBV12-3 or TRBV12-4 and TRBJ1-3, with TRBD1 matching over 7 bases. The sequence derives from a human donor who was either an allogeneic HSCT recipient or a stem cell or donor lymphocyte infusion donor (not recorded which). It is not recorded whose cells these are; they may come from a transplant donor. Sequencing was carried out using blood, either unsorted or a sorted T cell fraction (not recorded which). The CDR3 DNA is TGTGCCCTCCCAGGGGGGTCAAACACCATATATTTT. This codes for CALPGGSNTIYF.